The 24 T cell receptor beta chains reported below all come from one sample, sequenced in a study of blood T cell repertoires in COVID-19. Clones were sequenced by immunoSEQ multiplex PCR, and TCRdb holds only the in-frame ones, with some missing. The data contain roughly 110,000 clones, 70% to 80% of them seen just once; the ten biggest clones take up more than 0.8%. Input material: peripheral blood. The receptors derive from a human donor with acute or convalescent COVID-19. The donor label of this sample is uncertain.

This chain connects TRBV10-2 to TRBJ2-7, with TRBD1 identical over 9 bases. The CDR3 has 15 residues. Germline CDR1 reads WSHSY; CDR2 reads SAAADI. J lost 1 base, V lost 3 bases, and 4 bases had no gene match. The CDR3 region is CASSDWGTGSYEQYF. CDR3 DNA: TGCGCCAGCAGTGATTGGGGGACAGGGTCCTACGAGCAGTACTTC.

The rearrangement links TRBV29-1 to TRBJ1-2; a weak D match, TRBD1 (5 bases). CDR1 and CDR2 from the germline V gene are SQVTM and ANQGSEA. The length of the CDR3 is 13 residues. The V and J ends lost 3 bases and 6 bases respectively, with 14 bases between them. Written as DNA, the CDR3 is TGCAGCGTTGAGTCCAGGGTACGAGATGGCTACACCTTC. This encodes CSVESRVRDGYTF. Complete variable domain (other parts from reference TRBV29-1 and TRBJ1-2): SAVISQKPSRDICQRGTSLTIQCQVDSQVTMMFWYRQQPGQSLTLIATANQGSEATYESGFVIDKFPISRPNLTFSTLTVSNMSPEDSSIYLCSVESRVRDGYTFGSGTRLTVV.

V is TRBV15 and J is TRBJ2-2; 7 positions agree with TRBD2. Losses at the gene ends were 5 bases for V and 1 base for J; bases not matched to a gene: 1. The germline gives CDR1 LNHNV, CDR2 YYDKDF (reference sequence). The CDR3 sequence is 14 residues long. CDR3 coding DNA: TGTGCCACCAGCTCGGGGGGGAACACCGGGGAGCTGTTTTTT. Protein: CATSSGGNTGELFF.

This rearrangement joins TRBV2 to TRBJ1-6; D perhaps matches TRBD1 (5 bases). The CDR3 covers 15 residues. The germline V gene has CDR1 SNHLY and CDR2 FYNNEI. The germline V and J ends were trimmed by 1 base and 7 bases, with 11 bases remaining between them. The CDR3 spells CASSEERTHNSPLHF. The DNA of the CDR3 is TGTGCCAGCAGTGAAGAACGGACACACAATTCACCCCTCCACTTT. Filled out from reference TRBV2 and TRBJ1-6, the complete variable domain reads EPEVTQTPSHQVTQMGQEVILRCVPISNHLYFYWYRQILGQKVEFLVSFYNNEISEKSEIFDDQFSVERPDGSNFTLKIRSTKLEDSAMYFCASSEERTHNSPLHFGNGTRLTVT.

This clone was counted only a few times. This chain connects TRBV28 to TRBJ1-1; the D is unclear. Trimming removed 3 bases from V and 4 bases from J, with 12 bases in between. CDR1 and CDR2 from the germline V gene are MDHEN and SYDVKM. The CDR3 length is 14 residues. CDR3 region: CASSFGLRGTEAFF. The DNA for the CDR3 is TGTGCCAGCAGTTTCGGACTTCGGGGCACTGAAGCTTTCTTT. Combining the CDR3 with reference TRBV28 and TRBJ1-1 gives the whole variable domain DVKVTQSSRYLVKRTGEKVFLECVQDMDHENMFWYRQDPGLGLRLIYFSYDVKMKEKGDIPEGYSVSREKKERFSLILESASTNQTSMYLCASSFGLRGTEAFFGQGTRLTVV.

The V call is TRBV6-1, the J call TRBJ2-7; TRBD1 agrees at 10 bases. The CDR3 spans 15 residues. Losses at the gene ends were 2 bases for V and 2 bases for J; bases not matched to a gene: 3. Germline V lookup: CDR1 MNHNS, CDR2 SASEGT. CDR3 in DNA: TGTGCCAGCAGTGAATGGGGGACAGGGGCCTACGAGCAGTACTTC. Its translation is CASSEWGTGAYEQYF.

The V and J genes are TRBV4-1 and TRBJ1-3; TRBD1 aligns across 8 bases. CDR1 MGHRA and CDR2 YSYEKL come from the germline V gene. CDR3 length: 15 amino acids. The V segment lost 3 bases and the J segment 2 bases; nucleotides outside the gene matches: 3. This CDR3 is CASSHQGAAGNTIYF. CDR3 coding DNA: TGCGCCAGCAGCCATCAGGGGGCAGCTGGAAACACCATATATTTT.

The V and J genes are TRBV5-6 and TRBJ2-3, with 9 bases that match TRBD1. V dropped 3 bases and J dropped 4; count of bases not matched to a gene: 6. This CDR3 is built from 15 residues. Germline V CDR1 and CDR2: SGHDT, YYEEEE. The CDR3 DNA reads as TGTGCCAGCAGCTCCACCGGGACAGGGTCAGATACGCAGTATTTT. Translating gives CASSSTGTGSDTQYF. Based on the CDR3 plus reference TRBV5-6 and TRBJ2-3, the full variable domain is DAGVTQSPTHLIKTRGQQVTLRCSPKSGHDTVSWYQQALGQGPQFIFQYYEEEERQRGNFPDRFSGHQFPNYSSELNVNALLLGDSALYLCASSSTGTGSDTQYFGPGTRLTVL.

This clone was counted at least ten times. This chain joins TRBV30 and TRBJ2-6, with D unclear. V lost 3 bases and J 4 bases, leaving 13 bases between the germline ends. The germline V gene encodes CDR1 GTSNPN and CDR2 SVGIG (reference sequence). The CDR3 consists of 15 residues. The CDR3 loop is CAWRRLLTGANVLTF. CDR3 nucleotide sequence: TGTGCCTGGAGGCGGCTACTCACGGGGGCCAACGTCCTGACTTTC.

This clone has only one observation. This chain links TRBV3-1 (or the pseudogene TRBV3-2) with TRBJ2-3; D is perhaps TRBD2 (7 bases). CDR1 and CDR2 (germline): LGHDT, YNNKEL (reference sequence). This CDR3 is 13 amino acids long. Between the trimmed V and J ends, which lost 4 bases and 15 bases, there was a span of 20 bases. CDR3 residues: CASSRLAGADPYF. CDR3 bases: TGTGCCAGCAGCCGGCTGGCGGGGGCCGACCCCTATTTT.

V usage is TRBV5-1 and J usage is TRBJ2-2; 7 positions match TRBD1. Looked up from germline, CDR1 is SGHRS and CDR2 is YFSETQ. V lost 4 bases, J lost 4 bases, and 4 bases stayed unmatched. This CDR3 comprises 14 residues. CDR3 coding DNA: TGCGCCAGCAGCCCGACAGGGAGCACCGGGGAGCTGTTTTTT. It translates to CASSPTGSTGELFF.

CDR3 loop: CASADYFGTQYF. Written as DNA, the CDR3 is TGTGCTAGTGCCGACTATTTCGGTACGCAGTATTTT. V and J are TRBV12-5 and TRBJ2-3; D is possibly TRBD2 (5 bases). The germline CDR1 and CDR2 sequences are LGHNT and FRNRAP. The CDR3 has 12 residues. Deletions cut 7 bases from V and 8 bases from J, with 13 bases between.

This clone was counted once. The CDR3 region has the DNA TGCAGCGTTGAAGACAGGGGGTCCTATGGCTACACCTTC. Amino acids: CSVEDRGSYGYTF. V usage is TRBV29-1 and J usage is TRBJ1-2; 7 bases are shared with TRBD1. V shed 0 bases, J shed 4 bases, and the junction held 2 bases outside the gene matches. The germline V gene has CDR1 SQVTM and CDR2 ANQGSEA. CDR3 length equals 13 residues.

The V and J genes are TRBV6-5 and TRBJ1-2; 9 bases line up with TRBD1. Per the germline V gene, CDR1 is MNHEY and CDR2 is SVGAGI. The trim removed 8 bases at V and 5 bases at J, leaving 9 bases unmatched. This CDR3 is 14 amino acids long. CDR3 protein: CASRPGTGRYGYTF. CDR3 DNA: TGTGCCAGCCGTCCCGGGACAGGGAGATATGGCTACACCTTC.

The rearrangement joins TRBV3-1 (or the pseudogene TRBV3-2) to TRBJ1-6; 9 bases map to TRBD1. The CDR3 has 13 amino acids. The ends lost 4 bases at V and 9 bases at J; junction bases unmatched: 1. Germline V gives CDR1 LGHDT, CDR2 YNNKEL (reference sequence). The CDR3 here is CASSPDRGSPLHF. The CDR3 DNA sequence: TGTGCCAGCAGCCCGGACAGGGGTTCACCCCTCCACTTT.

This clone was observed at least ten times. The chain uses TRBV7-2 and TRBJ1-2; maybe TRBD1 (5 bases). Trimming stripped 0 bases from V and 8 bases from J, with 10 bases between. The CDR3 spans 13 residues. Germline V gene sequence: CDR1 SGHTA, CDR2 FQGNSA. The CDR3 nucleotides read TGTGCCAGCAGCTTAGCGACAGTGGACGGCTACACCTTC. It encodes CASSLATVDGYTF. Drawing the rest from reference TRBV7-2 and TRBJ1-2, the complete variable domain is GAGVSQSPSNKVTEKGKDVELRCDPISGHTALYWYRQSLGQGLEFLIYFQGNSAPDKSGLPSDRFSAERTGGSVSTLTIQRTQQEDSAVYLCASSLATVDGYTFGSGTRLTVV.

This chain uses TRBV10-2 with TRBJ1-5; a possible D gene is TRBD1 (5 bases). Trimming removed 11 bases at V and 4 bases at J, with 18 bases between. CDR1 and CDR2 from the germline V gene are WSHSY and SAAADI. The CDR3 totals 14 residues. The CDR3 nucleotides read TGCGCCGCCGCTAGCGGGGCCCCAAATCAGCCCCAGCATTTT. This codes for CAAASGAPNQPQHF.

The V and J genes are TRBV6-5 and TRBJ2-7; D remains unclear. V lost 5 bases and J lost 2, with 10 bases in between. This CDR3 contains 13 residues. The V gene's germline CDR1 is MNHEY and CDR2 SVGAGI. CDR3 sequence (DNA): TGTGCCAGCAGTAGGTCTAGGACCTACGAGCAGTACTTC. It translates to CASSRSRTYEQYF.

Many counts were recorded for this clone. The chain's CDR3 is CASSLPIGGYSNQPQHF. CDR3 nucleotide sequence: TGTGCCAGCAGTTTACCCATAGGCGGTTATAGCAATCAGCCCCAGCATTTT. This chain uses TRBV28 with TRBJ1-5; no clear D gene. V was pared by 2 bases and J by 0 bases, with 14 bases between. Germline lookup yields CDR1 MDHEN and CDR2 SYDVKM. There are 17 residues in the CDR3. Together with reference TRBV28 and TRBJ1-5, the CDR3 gives the full variable domain: DVKVTQSSRYLVKRTGEKVFLECVQDMDHENMFWYRQDPGLGLRLIYFSYDVKMKEKGDIPEGYSVSREKKERFSLILESASTNQTSMYLCASSLPIGGYSNQPQHFGDGTRLSIL.

The rearrangement uses TRBV13 and TRBJ1-6, with D maybe TRBD1 (5 bases). From germline, CDR1 is PRHDT and CDR2 FYEKMQ (reference sequence). The V end lost 5 bases, the J end lost 10 bases, and 9 bases lay between the germline ends. This CDR3 is 12 amino acids long. In DNA, the CDR3 is TGTGCCAGCAGCCAGCGGGGGTCACCCCTCCACTTT. Translation: CASSQRGSPLHF.

The CDR3 DNA follows: TGCGCCAGCAGCCCAACTAGCGGGGGGGCAGATACGCAGTATTTT. Residues: CASSPTSGGADTQYF. V usage is TRBV5-1 and J usage is TRBJ2-3, with 13 bases fitting TRBD2. Losses at the gene ends were 4 bases for V and 4 bases for J; bases not matched to a gene: 3. The CDR3 has 15 amino acids. Germline assignment: CDR1 SGHRS and CDR2 YFSETQ. The variable domain in full, completed from reference TRBV5-1 and TRBJ2-3, reads KAGVTQTPRYLIKTRGQQVTLSCSPISGHRSVSWYQQTPGQGLQFLFEYFSETQRNKGNFPGRFSGRQFSNSRSEMNVSTLELGDSALYLCASSPTSGGADTQYFGPGTRLTVL.

This chain uses TRBV2 with TRBJ2-1; 8 nucleotides align to TRBD2. Germline CDR1 reads SNHLY; CDR2 reads FYNNEI. This CDR3 comprises 15 residues. Trimming cost V 6 bases and J 0 bases; bases outside gene matches: 4. CDR3 nucleotide sequence: TGTGCCAGCAGGTACAGCGGGAGCTCCTACAATGAGCAGTTCTTC. Amino acid sequence: CASRYSGSSYNEQFF.

The genes are TRBV18 and TRBJ2-5, with 8 bases aligning to TRBD2. V lost 6 bases and J lost 1; bases outside the gene matches: 10. The CDR3 spans 16 residues. From germline, CDR1 is KGHSH and CDR2 LQKENI. CDR3 region: CASSPRGGGIQETQYF. The CDR3 nucleotides are TGTGCCAGCTCGCCCCGGGGCGGGGGGATCCAAGAGACCCAGTACTTC.

This clone was found a few times. The V gene is TRBV28, the J gene TRBJ2-7; D is perhaps TRBD1 (5 bases). This CDR3 contains 14 residues. Germline V gives CDR1 MDHEN, CDR2 SYDVKM. Trimming left V 5 bases short and J 5 bases short, with 16 bases between. The CDR3 loop reads CASSQTRVSHEQYV. In DNA, the CDR3 is TGTGCCAGCAGTCAGACCAGGGTTTCTCACGAGCAGTACGTC.